This is a list of T cell receptor beta chains from one sample in a study of sequential checkpoint blockade in melanoma. Produced via immunoSEQ multiplex PCR; TCRdb's table is partial and in-frame only. This table holds 30,000 to 35,000 clones, under 90% found once. The sequencing used CD8+ T cells sorted from blood (inferred from file names), collected from a patient given nivolumab and ipilimumab in sequence. Every receptor here comes from a human donor with melanoma. The CDR3 runs from the conserved cysteine through the conserved F or W. D genes are given only for firm matches. The size of a clone is reported for some rows only, either as once, few or many, or as a class for expanded clones.

d_call: .; clone_size: .; cdr3_length: 16; v_call: TRBV11-2; j_call: TRBJ1-2; cdr3_aa: CASSFNVRGGYYGYTF; cdr3_nt: TGTGCCAGCAGCTTTAACGTACGGGGAGGATACTATGGCTACACCTTC
d_call: TRBD1; clone_size: .; cdr3_length: 13; v_call: TRBV4-1; j_call: TRBJ1-1; cdr3_aa: CASSYGTGTEAFF; cdr3_nt: TGCGCCAGCAGCTACGGGACAGGGACTGAAGCTTTCTTT
d_call: .; clone_size: .; cdr3_length: 16; v_call: TRBV19; j_call: TRBJ1-6; cdr3_aa: CASSPRPRAPGSPLHF; cdr3_nt: TGTGCCAGTAGTCCACGCCCCCGGGCGCCAGGGTCACCCCTCCACTTT
d_call: .; clone_size: once; cdr3_length: 15; v_call: TRBV4-1; j_call: TRBJ2-7; cdr3_aa: CASSQETGKRAEQYF; cdr3_nt: TGCGCCAGCAGCCAAGAAACGGGGAAGAGGGCCGAGCAGTACTTC
d_call: .; clone_size: .; cdr3_length: 16; v_call: TRBV4-1; j_call: TRBJ2-2; cdr3_aa: CASSPPWTPGTGELFF; cdr3_nt: TGCGCCAGCAGCCCACCTTGGACACCCGGCACCGGGGAGCTGTTTTTT
d_call: .; clone_size: few; cdr3_length: 17; v_call: TRBV21-1; j_call: TRBJ1-2; cdr3_aa: CASSKASGGAGFYGYTF; cdr3_nt: TGTGCCAGCAGCAAAGCTTCAGGGGGCGCAGGTTTCTACGGCTACACCTTC
d_call: .; clone_size: .; cdr3_length: 16; v_call: TRBV4-1; j_call: TRBJ1-2; cdr3_aa: CASSMDSLIPNYGYTF; cdr3_nt: TGCGCCAGCAGTATGGACAGTTTAATCCCTAACTATGGCTACACCTTC
d_call: .; clone_size: once; cdr3_length: 17; v_call: TRBV5-4; j_call: TRBJ2-6; cdr3_aa: CASSLPGPSSGANVLTF; cdr3_nt: TGTGCCAGCAGCTTGCCAGGCCCGAGCTCTGGGGCCAACGTCCTGACTTTC
d_call: TRBD1; clone_size: once; cdr3_length: 14; v_call: TRBV18; j_call: TRBJ2-7; cdr3_aa: CASSIQGPQYEQYF; cdr3_nt: TGTGCCAGCTCAATACAGGGGCCGCAATACGAGCAGTACTTC
d_call: TRBD1; clone_size: .; cdr3_length: 16; v_call: TRBV27; j_call: TRBJ2-7; cdr3_aa: CASSLSRTGIPYEQYF; cdr3_nt: TGTGCCAGCAGTTTATCCCGGACAGGGATTCCCTACGAGCAGTACTTC
d_call: TRBD2; clone_size: .; cdr3_length: 15; v_call: TRBV6-6; j_call: TRBJ2-1; cdr3_aa: CASSLLAGGQNEQFF; cdr3_nt: TGTGCCAGCAGTCTACTAGCGGGGGGGCAGAATGAGCAGTTCTTC
d_call: TRBD2; clone_size: .; cdr3_length: 16; v_call: TRBV13; j_call: TRBJ2-1; cdr3_aa: CASSPSTGLAGREQFF; cdr3_nt: TGTGCCAGCAGCCCAAGCACGGGACTAGCGGGGCGGGAGCAGTTCTTC
d_call: .; clone_size: .; cdr3_length: 17; v_call: TRBV5-6; j_call: TRBJ1-2; cdr3_aa: CASTPPGGRLYNYGYTF; cdr3_nt: TGTGCCAGCACCCCCCCCGGCGGCCGGTTGTACAACTATGGCTACACCTTC
d_call: .; clone_size: .; cdr3_length: 12; v_call: TRBV27; j_call: TRBJ2-1; cdr3_aa: CASSLQGYEQFF; cdr3_nt: TGTGCCAGCAGTTTGCAGGGGTACGAGCAGTTCTTC
d_call: .; clone_size: once; cdr3_length: 14; v_call: TRBV27; j_call: TRBJ2-5; cdr3_aa: CASSPLRVQETQYF; cdr3_nt: TGTGCCAGCAGTCCCCTCAGGGTGCAAGAGACCCAGTACTTC
d_call: TRBD1; clone_size: .; cdr3_length: 16; v_call: TRBV6-5; j_call: TRBJ2-7; cdr3_aa: CASSYSWTGPAYEQYF; cdr3_nt: TGTGCCAGCAGTTACTCGTGGACAGGGCCCGCCTACGAGCAGTACTTC
d_call: TRBD2; clone_size: .; cdr3_length: 17; v_call: TRBV2; j_call: TRBJ2-2; cdr3_aa: CASSVPGLAVNTGELFF; cdr3_nt: TGTGCCAGCAGTGTACCGGGACTAGCGGTGAACACCGGGGAGCTGTTTTTT
d_call: .; clone_size: once; cdr3_length: 13; v_call: TRBV11-2; j_call: TRBJ2-7; cdr3_aa: CASSFGQFYEQYF; cdr3_nt: TGTGCCAGCAGCTTCGGACAGTTCTACGAGCAGTACTTC
d_call: .; clone_size: .; cdr3_length: 14; v_call: TRBV9; j_call: TRBJ2-3; cdr3_aa: CASSVVGLTDTQYF; cdr3_nt: TGTGCCAGCAGCGTAGTGGGACTCACAGATACGCAGTATTTT
d_call: .; clone_size: once; cdr3_length: 13; v_call: TRBV9; j_call: TRBJ1-5; cdr3_aa: CASSVSGDQPQHF; cdr3_nt: TGTGCCAGCAGCGTGTCAGGGGATCAGCCCCAGCATTTT
d_call: TRBD1; clone_size: once; cdr3_length: 15; v_call: TRBV5-5; j_call: TRBJ1-5; cdr3_aa: CASSKGTGLNQPQHF; cdr3_nt: TGTGCCAGCAGCAAGGGGACAGGCCTCAATCAGCCCCAGCATTTT
d_call: TRBD1; clone_size: .; cdr3_length: 13; v_call: TRBV5-6; j_call: TRBJ2-7; cdr3_aa: CASSYDRGPEQYF; cdr3_nt: TGTGCCAGCAGTTATGACAGGGGGCCCGAGCAGTACTTC
d_call: TRBD1; clone_size: medium-sized; cdr3_length: 15; v_call: TRBV5-6; j_call: TRBJ1-4; cdr3_aa: CASSADRGTNEKLFF; cdr3_nt: TGTGCCAGCAGCGCCGACAGGGGAACTAATGAAAAACTGTTTTTT
d_call: TRBD1; clone_size: .; cdr3_length: 15; v_call: TRBV6-1; j_call: TRBJ1-2; cdr3_aa: CASNIMTGGIGGYTF; cdr3_nt: TGTGCCAGTAATATAATGACAGGGGGAATCGGTGGCTACACCTTC
d_call: TRBD1; clone_size: .; cdr3_length: 15; v_call: TRBV6-5; j_call: TRBJ1-1; cdr3_aa: CASSYRDSRGTEAFF; cdr3_nt: TGTGCCAGCAGTTACCGGGACAGCCGAGGCACTGAAGCTTTCTTT
d_call: .; clone_size: .; cdr3_length: 15; v_call: TRBV7-3; j_call: TRBJ2-7; cdr3_aa: CASSLTRSLAHEQYF; cdr3_nt: TGTGCCAGCAGCTTAACCCGGAGTCTAGCGCACGAGCAGTACTTC
d_call: TRBD1; clone_size: .; cdr3_length: 15; v_call: TRBV27; j_call: TRBJ2-7; cdr3_aa: CASSFTGGSLYEQYF; cdr3_nt: TGTGCCAGCAGTTTCACAGGGGGCAGCCTCTACGAGCAGTACTTC
d_call: .; clone_size: .; cdr3_length: 13; v_call: TRBV9; j_call: TRBJ2-7; cdr3_aa: CASSVGVTYEQYF; cdr3_nt: TGTGCCAGCAGCGTAGGAGTAACCTACGAGCAGTACTTC
d_call: .; clone_size: .; cdr3_length: 14; v_call: TRBV2; j_call: TRBJ1-1; cdr3_aa: CASSEWRVNTEAFF; cdr3_nt: TGTGCCAGCAGTGAATGGAGGGTTAATACTGAAGCTTTCTTT
d_call: .; clone_size: .; cdr3_length: 16; v_call: TRBV10-2; j_call: TRBJ1-6; cdr3_aa: CASSLSHRALKSPLHF; cdr3_nt: TGCGCCAGCAGTTTATCACACAGGGCACTGAAATCACCCCTCCACTTT
d_call: .; clone_size: .; cdr3_length: 16; v_call: TRBV5-5; j_call: TRBJ2-1; cdr3_aa: CASSALGTGPYNEQFF; cdr3_nt: TGTGCCAGCAGCGCCCTGGGGACTGGACCGTACAATGAGCAGTTCTTC
d_call: TRBD2; clone_size: .; cdr3_length: 15; v_call: TRBV5-1; j_call: TRBJ2-7; cdr3_aa: CASSFGRGAPYEQYF; cdr3_nt: TGCGCCAGCAGCTTTGGGAGGGGCGCCCCCTACGAGCAGTACTTC
d_call: .; clone_size: few; cdr3_length: 17; v_call: TRBV15; j_call: TRBJ2-6; cdr3_aa: CATSRDDSYSGANVLTF; cdr3_nt: TGTGCCACCAGCAGAGATGACAGCTACTCTGGGGCCAACGTCCTGACTTTC
d_call: .; clone_size: .; cdr3_length: 14; v_call: TRBV10-3; j_call: TRBJ1-2; cdr3_aa: CAISESKGDYGYTF; cdr3_nt: TGTGCCATCAGTGAGTCGAAAGGGGACTATGGCTACACCTTC
d_call: TRBD1; clone_size: .; cdr3_length: 16; v_call: TRBV29-1; j_call: TRBJ1-2; cdr3_aa: CSVLRAPEGQGYGYTF; cdr3_nt: TGCAGCGTCTTGCGGGCCCCTGAGGGACAGGGGTATGGCTACACCTTC
d_call: .; clone_size: .; cdr3_length: 12; v_call: TRBV29-1; j_call: TRBJ2-1; cdr3_aa: CSVETGRNEQFF; cdr3_nt: TGCAGCGTTGAAACAGGGCGGAATGAGCAGTTCTTC
d_call: .; clone_size: .; cdr3_length: 15; v_call: TRBV7-9; j_call: TRBJ2-3; cdr3_aa: CASSLVLRGTDTQYF; cdr3_nt: TGTGCCAGCAGCTTAGTCCTTAGGGGGACAGATACGCAGTATTTT
d_call: TRBD1; clone_size: .; cdr3_length: 15; v_call: TRBV13; j_call: TRBJ1-1; cdr3_aa: CASSLQTGADTEAFF; cdr3_nt: TGTGCCAGCAGCTTGCAAACAGGGGCGGACACTGAAGCTTTCTTT
d_call: TRBD1; clone_size: .; cdr3_length: 16; v_call: TRBV28; j_call: TRBJ2-1; cdr3_aa: CASATPTDRAGNEQFF; cdr3_nt: TGTGCCAGCGCAACCCCGACGGACAGGGCAGGCAATGAGCAGTTCTTC
d_call: TRBD1; clone_size: few; cdr3_length: 20; v_call: TRBV27; j_call: TRBJ2-6; cdr3_aa: CASSGGTGAHTLTGANVLTF; cdr3_nt: TGTGCCAGCAGTGGGGGGACAGGGGCGCATACTCTTACTGGGGCCAACGTCCTGACTTTC
d_call: TRBD1; clone_size: .; cdr3_length: 16; v_call: TRBV19; j_call: TRBJ1-1; cdr3_aa: CASSIRTGGMNTEAFF; cdr3_nt: TGTGCCAGTAGTATCCGGACAGGGGGTATGAACACTGAAGCTTTCTTT
d_call: TRBD1; clone_size: .; cdr3_length: 15; v_call: TRBV28; j_call: TRBJ1-1; cdr3_aa: CASTIRQDRVTEAFF; cdr3_nt: TGTGCCAGCACCATCCGCCAGGACAGGGTCACTGAAGCTTTCTTT
d_call: TRBD2; clone_size: .; cdr3_length: 15; v_call: TRBV9; j_call: TRBJ2-3; cdr3_aa: CASSVAGGSTDTQYF; cdr3_nt: TGTGCCAGCAGCGTAGCGGGGGGGAGCACAGATACGCAGTATTTT
d_call: TRBD2; clone_size: .; cdr3_length: 16; v_call: TRBV15; j_call: TRBJ2-5; cdr3_aa: CATSLPGTSGKETQYF; cdr3_nt: TGTGCCACCAGCCTTCCTGGGACTAGCGGGAAGGAGACCCAGTACTTC
d_call: .; clone_size: .; cdr3_length: 13; v_call: TRBV6-1; j_call: TRBJ2-7; cdr3_aa: CASSLYTTYEQYF; cdr3_nt: TGTGCCAGCAGTCTATATACTACCTACGAGCAGTACTTC
d_call: .; clone_size: large; cdr3_length: 14; v_call: TRBV12-2; j_call: TRBJ1-5; cdr3_aa: CASRSRDSGQPQHF; cdr3_nt: TGTGCAAGTCGCTCTCGGGACAGCGGACAGCCCCAGCATTTT
d_call: .; clone_size: medium-sized; cdr3_length: 11; v_call: TRBV19; j_call: TRBJ2-7; cdr3_aa: CASTGSNEQYF; cdr3_nt: TGTGCCAGTACAGGGTCCAACGAGCAGTACTTC
d_call: .; clone_size: .; cdr3_length: 17; v_call: TRBV7-9; j_call: TRBJ1-6; cdr3_aa: CASSLHSLQGRRSPLHF; cdr3_nt: TGTGCCAGCAGCTTACACTCTCTTCAGGGTCGGCGATCACCCCTCCACTTT
d_call: .; clone_size: few; cdr3_length: 11; v_call: TRBV7-9; j_call: TRBJ1-1; cdr3_aa: CASSPRTEAFF; cdr3_nt: TGTGCCAGCAGCCCCCGCACTGAAGCTTTCTTT
d_call: TRBD2; clone_size: .; cdr3_length: 15; v_call: TRBV6-1; j_call: TRBJ2-3; cdr3_aa: CASSDAAGGPDTQYF; cdr3_nt: TGTGCCAGCAGTGATGCGGCGGGGGGGCCAGATACGCAGTATTTT
d_call: TRBD1; clone_size: .; cdr3_length: 15; v_call: TRBV4-3; j_call: TRBJ2-7; cdr3_aa: CASSQGRDSSYEQYF; cdr3_nt: TGCGCCAGCAGCCAAGGCCGGGACAGTTCCTACGAGCAGTACTTC
d_call: TRBD1; clone_size: .; cdr3_length: 16; v_call: TRBV9; j_call: TRBJ1-2; cdr3_aa: CASSLRPRDSGYGYTF; cdr3_nt: TGTGCCAGCAGCTTACGTCCAAGGGACAGTGGCTATGGCTACACCTTC
d_call: TRBD1; clone_size: .; cdr3_length: 15; v_call: TRBV4-3; j_call: TRBJ1-4; cdr3_aa: CASSQTGETNEKLFF; cdr3_nt: TGCGCCAGCAGCCAAACAGGGGAAACTAATGAAAAACTGTTTTTT
d_call: TRBD1; clone_size: .; cdr3_length: 15; v_call: TRBV6-1; j_call: TRBJ1-2; cdr3_aa: CASSELRGQNYGYTF; cdr3_nt: TGTGCCAGCAGTGAATTAAGGGGACAGAACTATGGCTACACCTTC